The 28 T cell receptor beta chains listed next were all sequenced from one sample in a study of cytomegalovirus exposure and HLA in healthy donors. A multiplex PCR was run with 60 Vbeta primers and 13 Jbeta primers. Assay: immunoSEQ multiplex PCR; the TCRdb copy retains only in-frame clones and omits some. This table has about 94,000 clones, roughly 8.2% appearing once. Sequenced sample: PBMCs. The receptors derive from a man in his fifties or sixties in good health and CMV-seronegative.

The chain is built from TRBV5-6 and TRBJ1-2; possibly TRBD1 for D (5 bases). V was shortened by 3 bases and J by 7 bases, with 13 bases between the two germline ends. This CDR3 region has 13 residues. Germline assignment: CDR1 SGHDT and CDR2 YYEEEE. CDR3 loop: CASSSLGPGGYTF. The CDR3 region has the DNA TGTGCCAGCAGCTCCCTGGGGCCTGGTGGCTACACCTTC.

This sequence joins TRBV27 and TRBJ2-7; possibly TRBD1 for D (6 bases). CDR3 length: 13 amino acids. V was clipped by 6 bases and J by 2 bases, with 11 bases between them. The germline V gene encodes CDR1 MNHEY and CDR2 SMNVEV (reference sequence). The CDR3 protein is CASRTTGTYEQYF. The DNA of the CDR3 is TGTGCCAGCAGGACTACAGGGACCTACGAGCAGTACTTC.

This sequence joins TRBV10-3 and TRBJ1-1; 7 positions agree with TRBD1. Germline V gene data show CDR1 as ENHRY and CDR2 as SYGVKD. The trim removed 7 bases at V and 3 bases at J, leaving 5 bases unmatched. This CDR3 is 13 amino acids long. DNA for the CDR3: TGTGCCATCAAGCCCAGGGGGTACACTGAAGCTTTCTTT. Its translation is CAIKPRGYTEAFF.

The V gene is TRBV29-1, the J gene TRBJ2-7; TRBD1 aligns across 9 bases. The CDR3 extends over 14 amino acids. The V gene's germline CDR1 is SQVTM and CDR2 ANQGSEA. The V and J ends lost 5 bases and 0 bases, in that order; junction bases with no gene match: 5. The DNA of the CDR3 is TGCAGCGTTAAAACAGGGGGCAGCTCCTACGAGCAGTACTTC. Translation: CSVKTGGSSYEQYF.

This chain joins TRBV6-7 and TRBJ2-1; weak D call: TRBD2 (5 bases). TRBV6-7 is designated an ORF whose function remains uncertain. The germline V and J ends were trimmed by 2 bases and 0 bases, with 17 bases remaining between them. This CDR3 spans 18 amino acids. CDR3 bases: TGTGCCAGCAGTTACCGGGGTTCTAGTGGAAGCTCCTACAATGAGCAGTTCTTC. It specifies CASSYRGSSGSSYNEQFF.

This clone was detected only a few times. The chain joins TRBV11-2 to TRBJ2-5; TRBD1 matches at 7 bases. Germline assignment: CDR1 SGHAT and CDR2 FQNNGV. The CDR3 consists of 16 residues. With V trimmed by 0 bases and J by 1 base, 5 bases remained unmatched. In DNA, the CDR3 is TGTGCCAGCAGCTTAGACGGACAGGTCTTCCAAGAGACCCAGTACTTC. Protein: CASSLDGQVFQETQYF.

The V gene is TRBV20-1, the J gene TRBJ2-5, with D hard to call. The V gene's germline CDR1 is DFQATT and CDR2 SNEGSKA (reference sequence). The ends were cut back, 6 bases at V and 4 bases at J, with 9 bases in the middle. The CDR3 loop spans 11 amino acids. The CDR3 DNA reads TGCAGTGCCTCCTACTTAGAGACCCAGTACTTC. Residues: CSASYLETQYF.

The chain joins TRBV28 to TRBJ2-3; 7 bases line up with TRBD2. After removal of 3 bases from V and 6 bases from J, the junction contained 12 bases not matched to a gene. The CDR3 runs to 16 residues. Germline CDR1 and CDR2: MDHEN and SYDVKM. In DNA, the CDR3 is TGTGCCAGCAGTTTTGAAGGACTAGGGCAAGGGGATACGCAGTATTTT. This codes for CASSFEGLGQGDTQYF. Based on the CDR3 plus reference TRBV28 and TRBJ2-3, the full variable domain is DVKVTQSSRYLVKRTGEKVFLECVQDMDHENMFWYRQDPGLGLRLIYFSYDVKMKEKGDIPEGYSVSREKKERFSLILESASTNQTSMYLCASSFEGLGQGDTQYFGPGTRLTVL.

This clone was observed a few times. The chain employs TRBV19 and TRBJ1-2; no definite D call. The germline CDR1 and CDR2 sequences are LNHDA and SQIVND (reference sequence). The CDR3 runs 13 residues. Trimming shortened V by 5 bases and J by 4 bases, and 11 bases separated the two germline ends. In nucleotides, the CDR3 is TGTGCCAGTAGTTATGGTGAGATCTATGGCTACACCTTC. Protein sequence: CASSYGEIYGYTF.

This clone was counted only a few times. The V and J genes are TRBV19 and TRBJ2-3; 7 bases are shared with TRBD1. V was clipped by 1 base and J by 0 bases; unmatched bases: 4. The germline V gene has CDR1 LNHDA and CDR2 SQIVND (reference sequence). The CDR3 contains 16 residues. The CDR3 is CASSIGTGRSTDTQYF. The CDR3 bases are TGTGCCAGTAGTATAGGGACAGGAAGGAGCACAGATACGCAGTATTTT. The full variable domain, in which reference TRBV19 and TRBJ2-3 provide the parts outside the CDR3, is DGGITQSPKYLFRKEGQNVTLSCEQNLNHDAMYWYRQDPGQGLRLIYYSQIVNDFQKGDIAEGYSVSREKKESFPLTVTSAQKNPTAFYLCASSIGTGRSTDTQYFGPGTRLTVL.

This clone has just one count. The chain combines TRBV4-1 with TRBJ1-5; unclear D gene. V dropped 0 bases and J dropped 5 bases, with 11 bases sitting between them. From germline, CDR1 is MGHRA and CDR2 YSYEKL. CDR3 length: 15 residues. CDR3 bases: TGCGCCAGCAGCCAAGATCAGAGAAGCGATCAGCCCCAGCATTTT. As protein: CASSQDQRSDQPQHF.

V is TRBV18 and J is TRBJ2-5, with a weak D call TRBD1 (5 bases). This CDR3 is built from 13 residues. Trimming stripped 3 bases from V and 0 bases from J, with 5 bases between. CDR1 is KGHSH and CDR2 is LQKENI in the germline V gene. The CDR3 DNA sequence: TGTGCCAGCTCACCGGGGCACCAAGAGACCCAGTACTTC. This sequence encodes CASSPGHQETQYF.

This clone has a handful of counts. The chain carries TRBV5-1 and TRBJ1-1; 7 bases agree with TRBD1. V gave up 0 bases and J gave up 6 bases; unmatched junction bases: 11. Germline CDR1 and CDR2: SGHRS and YFSETQ. CDR3 length: 16 amino acids. The CDR3 bases are TGCGCCAGCAGCTTGGACAGGGGCTTTGATTTGGCTGAAGCTTTCTTT. Protein sequence: CASSLDRGFDLAEAFF.

This clone came up a few times. DNA of the CDR3: TGTGCCAGCAGCACTGGACAGGGGGCAACCATATATTTT. Its protein is CASSTGQGATIYF. The chain uses TRBV11-2 and TRBJ1-3, with 11 bases identical to TRBD1. Germline V gives CDR1 SGHAT, CDR2 FQNNGV. After removal of 5 bases from V and 10 bases from J, the junction contained 4 bases not matched to a gene. CDR3 length: 13 residues.

The V gene is TRBV7-9, the J gene TRBJ1-5; 7 bases line up with TRBD1. J lost 8 bases, V lost 2 bases, and 3 bases had no gene match. This CDR3 contains 13 residues. Germline V gene data show CDR1 as SEHNR and CDR2 as FQNEAQ (reference sequence). In DNA, the CDR3 is TGTGCCAGCAGCTTAACAGGGGATGAGCCCCAGCATTTT. This encodes CASSLTGDEPQHF.

The V gene is TRBV11-1, the J gene TRBJ2-3; 7 nucleotides agree with TRBD1. The CDR3 runs 15 residues. Germline CDR1 reads SGHAT; CDR2 reads FQDESV (reference sequence). The trim removed 5 bases at V and 1 base at J, leaving 6 bases unmatched. The CDR3 here is CASSRRDRRTDTQYF. DNA of the CDR3: TGTGCCAGCAGCCGCCGGGACAGACGCACAGATACGCAGTATTTT.

This clone was recorded a few times. The CDR3 spells CASSYRGTGSTETQYF. In nucleotides, the CDR3 is TGTGCCAGCAGTTACCGTGGGACAGGGAGTACAGAGACCCAGTACTTC. The chain is built from TRBV6-5 and TRBJ2-5, with 9 bases fitting TRBD1. With 2 bases clipped from V and 4 bases from J, the junction kept 8 bases outside the gene matches. Germline loops: CDR1 MNHEY, CDR2 SVGAGI. The CDR3 runs to 16 residues.

This clone was seen a handful of times. The chain employs TRBV4-1 and TRBJ2-2; TRBD2 aligns across 11 bases. The J segment lost 7 bases and the V segment lost 3 bases, leaving 10 bases of the junction unmatched. Looked up from germline, CDR1 is MGHRA and CDR2 is YSYEKL. The CDR3 contains 17 residues. CDR3 loop: CASSHKLAGDPYGELFF. CDR3 nucleotide sequence: TGCGCCAGCAGCCACAAACTAGCGGGGGACCCCTACGGGGAGCTGTTTTTT.

This rearrangement joins TRBV5-1 to TRBJ2-5, with a weak D call TRBD2 (5 bases). Trimming stripped 0 bases from V and 1 base from J, with 10 bases between. Germline V gene sequence: CDR1 SGHRS, CDR2 YFSETQ. The CDR3 loop spans 15 amino acids. CDR3 region: CASSLGRAAQETQYF. The CDR3 nucleotides are TGCGCCAGCAGCTTGGGGCGGGCGGCCCAAGAGACCCAGTACTTC.

This clone was found a few times. The V call is TRBV27, the J call TRBJ2-5; D is unresolved. V gave up 6 bases and J gave up 2 bases, with 13 bases separating them. Germline CDR1 and CDR2: MNHEY and SMNVEV (reference sequence). The CDR3 contains 14 residues. CDR3 residues: CASSPHSLQETQYF. The CDR3 DNA reads as TGTGCCAGCAGCCCCCACAGCTTACAAGAGACCCAGTACTTC.

This clone has a handful of counts. At one of its ends the junction is not consistent with the germline gene, which may arise from a read error. In nucleotides, the CDR3 is TGTGCCAGCAGCTCACTATATGAGGTCCTCTTC. As protein: CASSSLYEVLF. V usage is TRBV5-6 and J usage is TRBJ2-1; unclear D gene. In germline, CDR1 is SGHDT, CDR2 YYEEEE. This CDR3 region has 11 residues.

This clone was seen a handful of times. This chain uses TRBV2 with TRBJ2-1, with a weak D call TRBD1 (5 bases). Between the trimmed V and J ends, which lost 8 bases and 8 bases, there was a span of 10 bases. CDR1 is SNHLY, CDR2 FYNNEI, per germline. The CDR3 contains 11 residues. Written as DNA, the CDR3 is TGTGCCAGCGAAGGGGCTTATGAGCAGTTCTTC. Residues: CASEGAYEQFF.

This clone appeared a few times. This chain connects TRBV21-1 to TRBJ1-1; the table assigns TRBD1, which was not confirmed against the DNA. TRBV21-1 is flagged as a pseudogene. This CDR3 contains 18 residues. The CDR3 sequence: CASSNNPGQGRTGTEAFF. In nucleotides, the CDR3 is TGTGCCAGCAGCAACAATCCGGGACAGGGTCGAACGGGCACTGAAGCTTTCTTT.

This clone was seen a handful of times. This chain links TRBV9 with TRBJ2-3, with D possibly matching TRBD2 (5 bases). Per the germline V gene, CDR1 is SGDLS and CDR2 is YYNGEE. V was pared by 2 bases and J by 6 bases, with 19 bases between. This CDR3 spans 16 amino acids. The CDR3 coding sequence is TGTGCCAGCAGCGTTTCTGTGAGGGCCCCTGACGATACGCAGTATTTT. Translation gives CASSVSVRAPDDTQYF.

The DNA for the CDR3 is TGTGCCAGCAGTGTCCGGGGGGGGAACACAGATACGCAGTATTTT. This sequence encodes CASSVRGGNTDTQYF. The chain joins TRBV6-1 to TRBJ2-3, with 8 nucleotides matching TRBD2. The CDR3 sequence is 15 residues long. With V trimmed by 4 bases and J by 2 bases, 5 bases remained unmatched. Germline V gene lookup returns CDR1 MNHNS and CDR2 SASEGT.

This clone was found a few times. The gene calls are TRBV6-1 and TRBJ2-3; a possible D gene is TRBD1 (6 bases). V lost 2 bases to trimming and J lost 5 bases, with 14 bases between them. CDR1 MNHNS and CDR2 SASEGT come from the germline V gene. This CDR3 has 15 amino acids. CDR3 in DNA: TGTGCCAGCAGTGAATTCGACCTCAGGGGAGATACGCAGTATTTT. It translates to CASSEFDLRGDTQYF.

There are a few counts of this clone. V usage is TRBV7-9 and J usage is TRBJ1-6; no reliable D call. CDR1 is SEHNR, CDR2 FQNEAQ, per germline (reference sequence). Between the trimmed V and J ends, which lost 5 bases and 3 bases, there was a span of 17 bases. The CDR3 sequence is 17 residues long. The CDR3 loop is CASSNPRGGDYNSPLHF. The DNA for the CDR3 is TGTGCCAGCAGCAACCCCCGGGGTGGTGACTATAATTCACCCCTCCACTTT. Supplemented by reference TRBV7-9 and TRBJ1-6, the full variable domain reads DTGVSQNPRHKITKRGQNVTFRCDPISEHNRLYWYRQTLGQGPEFLTYFQNEAQLEKSRLLSDRFSAERPKGSFSTLEIQRTEQGDSAMYLCASSNPRGGDYNSPLHFGNGTRLTVT.

The CDR3 DNA sequence: TGCGCCAGCAGCCCAAGGACGGGACAGAACACCGGGGAGCTGTTTTTT. Its translation: CASSPRTGQNTGELFF. The chain uses TRBV5-1 and TRBJ2-2, with a weak D call TRBD1 (6 bases). The V gene's germline CDR1 is SGHRS and CDR2 YFSETQ. V lost 4 bases and J lost 1, with 14 bases in between. The CDR3 runs 16 residues.